This T cell receptor (beta chain) was profiled in a study of identical twins. TCRdb re-derived calls from the 5' RACE reads in MiXCR, one entry per CDR3 protein. In the table there are around 550,000 distinct CDR3 sequences, about 16% of which are singletons. These sequences were also reported in another study, on yellow fever vaccine responses in identical twins. That source reports: It has been reported that, in twins, the vaccine T cell response seemed partly convergent and partly personalized.

The receptor was isolated from a young woman in good health. The sequencing sample was made of CD4+ T cells sorted from blood.

CDR3 DNA sequence: TGCAGTGCGTCTCCTCCCCTAGCGGGAGGAGTGCAGTACTTC. This translates into CSASPPLAGGVQYF. The chain employs TRBV20-1 and TRBJ2-7, with TRBD2 matching over 11 bases. The trim removed 6 bases at V and 9 bases at J, leaving 13 bases unmatched. This CDR3 region has 14 residues. Per germline, CDR1 DFQATT and CDR2 SNEGSKA (reference sequence).